This TCR gamma chain derives from a study of gamma-delta chains in newborns, infants, children. Study-wide background: Innate gammadelta T cells reportedly expand polyclonally right after birth, driven by microbial exposure, per the title.

Regarding this clone: No DNA is shown, since the ends of the CDR3 on it are uncertain; the CDR3 is the one TCRdb lists.

Germline loops: CDR1 GITISATS, CDR2 ISYDGTV (reference sequence). The CDR3 adds up to 26 amino acids, both ends counted. TCRdb reprocessed the reads using CATT. This table holds approximately 200 gamma-chain clones, more than 70% found once. The receptor comes from a child who was a newborn, infant or young child, either healthy, febrile or measles-vaccinated (not recorded which). This table probably holds off-target reads from a library built for another chain. The V gene reported is TRGV9; the J gene is uncalled. The specimen was blood, collected at baseline. CDR3 in amino acids: CACDTVLGDDSWDTRQMFFGTGIKLF.